This entry lists 18 T cell receptor beta chains sequenced from one sample in a study of brain metastases from non-small cell lung cancer. Here immunoSEQ multiplex PCR was the method, and the copy in TCRdb shows in-frame clones only, minus some. In the table there are more than 950 clones, 80% to 90% of which are singletons. The material sequenced was tumor-adjacent normal tissue. These receptors were collected from a donor at least 40 years old with non-small cell lung cancer.

V gene TRBV5-1 combines with J gene TRBJ2-3; TRBD1 might be the D (6 bases). Between the trimmed V and J ends, which lost 7 bases and 0 bases, there was a span of 12 bases. There are 14 residues in the CDR3. Germline V lookup: CDR1 SGHRS, CDR2 YFSETQ. The DNA for the CDR3 is TGCGCCAGCTACAGGGAGATTAGCACAGATACGCAGTATTTT. This gives the protein CASYREISTDTQYF.

This rearrangement joins TRBV15 to TRBJ2-5; 9 bases agree with TRBD2. The germline CDR1 and CDR2 sequences are LNHNV and YYDKDF (reference sequence). V lost 8 bases, J lost 5 bases, and 9 bases stayed unmatched. This CDR3 spans 14 amino acids. CDR3 sequence: CATGRAGGSETQYF. CDR3 bases: TGTGCCACCGGGCGAGCGGGGGGATCTGAGACCCAGTACTTC.

This clone came up once. This rearrangement joins TRBV19 to TRBJ1-4, with TRBD1 matching 7 bases. After removal of 3 bases from V and 0 bases from J, the junction contained 7 bases not matched to a gene. The CDR3 consists of 17 residues. From germline, CDR1 is LNHDA and CDR2 SQIVND (reference sequence). The CDR3 coding sequence is TGTGCCAGTAGTATTCCCGGGGACAGCGCAACTAATGAAAAACTGTTTTTT. Its translation is CASSIPGDSATNEKLFF.

This chain uses TRBV30 with TRBJ2-1; D gene unclear. Germline loops: CDR1 GTSNPN, CDR2 SVGIG (reference sequence). The germline V and J ends were trimmed by 3 bases and 6 bases, with 12 bases remaining between them. The CDR3 loop spans 13 amino acids. CDR3 sequence (DNA): TGTGCCTGGAGAGGGCCCCGGGTCAATGAGCAGTTCTTC. This codes for CAWRGPRVNEQFF.

V usage is TRBV7-9 and J usage is TRBJ2-1, with TRBD1 matching 7 bases. Germline V lookup: CDR1 SEHNR, CDR2 FQNEAQ (reference sequence). J was trimmed by 3 bases and V by 2 bases; bases with no gene match: 4. CDR3 length: 15 amino acids. The CDR3 sequence is CASSLLDRHYNEQFF. The CDR3 coding sequence is TGTGCCAGCAGCTTATTGGACAGGCACTACAATGAGCAGTTCTTC.

This chain joins TRBV27 and TRBJ1-6; tentatively, D is TRBD1 (6 bases). Trimming removed 5 bases from V and 2 bases from J, with 13 bases in between. Per the germline V gene, CDR1 is MNHEY and CDR2 is SMNVEV (reference sequence). This CDR3 is built from 16 residues. CDR3 sequence (DNA): TGTGCCAGCAGTCCGGACAGACCTACCTATAATTCACCCCTCCACTTT. Translation: CASSPDRPTYNSPLHF.

CDR3 DNA sequence: TGTGCCAGCAGTGAATGGTCAGGGGCTAACACTGAAGCTTTCTTT. Translated, it gives CASSEWSGANTEAFF. This chain links TRBV6-1 with TRBJ1-1, with D perhaps TRBD1 (6 bases). There are 15 residues in the CDR3. Trimming took off 2 bases at V and 2 bases at J, with 12 bases between the two ends. Germline V gene sequence: CDR1 MNHNS, CDR2 SASEGT.

This sequence joins TRBV2 and TRBJ1-5; D gene ambiguous. Germline V gives CDR1 SNHLY, CDR2 FYNNEI. V was pared by 4 bases and J by 5 bases, with 15 bases between. The CDR3 is made up of 15 amino acids. CDR3 sequence: CASSGGYPRDQPQHF. CDR3 in DNA: TGTGCCAGCAGTGGTGGGTACCCGAGAGATCAGCCCCAGCATTTT.

This chain uses TRBV7-9 with TRBJ1-2; tentatively, D is TRBD1 (5 bases). Between the trimmed V and J ends, which lost 3 bases and 4 bases, there was a span of 9 bases. The germline CDR1 and CDR2 sequences are SEHNR and FQNEAQ (reference sequence). The CDR3 runs 13 residues. CDR3 in amino acids: CASSFDRSYGYTF. The CDR3 bases are TGTGCCAGCAGCTTCGACAGATCCTATGGCTACACCTTC. Combining the CDR3 with reference TRBV7-9 and TRBJ1-2 gives the whole variable domain DTGVSQNPRHKITKRGQNVTFRCDPISEHNRLYWYRQTLGQGPEFLTYFQNEAQLEKSRLLSDRFSAERPKGSFSTLEIQRTEQGDSAMYLCASSFDRSYGYTFGSGTRLTVV.

The genes are TRBV2 and TRBJ1-2, with D uncertain. CDR3 length: 14 amino acids. V dropped 3 bases and J dropped 4 bases, with 12 bases sitting between them. Germline CDR1 and CDR2: SNHLY and FYNNEI. This CDR3 reads CASSEVGASYGYTF. The CDR3 DNA reads TGTGCCAGCAGTGAGGTGGGCGCTAGCTATGGCTACACCTTC.

The V call is TRBV5-1, the J call TRBJ1-1; the D gene is possibly TRBD1 (5 bases). Germline V gene sequence: CDR1 SGHRS, CDR2 YFSETQ. The V end was cut by 3 bases, the J end by 0 bases, with 15 bases between. The CDR3 extends over 16 amino acids. The CDR3 region is CASSSHRTNMNTEAFF. CDR3 bases: TGCGCCAGCAGCTCTCACCGGACAAACATGAACACTGAAGCTTTCTTT.

Note on this clone: One end of the junction fails to match germline, which may point to a read error. The genes are TRBV3-1 (or the pseudogene TRBV3-2) and TRBJ2-3; 7 positions agree with TRBD2. The CDR3 has 15 residues. Germline loops: CDR1 LGHDT, CDR2 YNNKEL (reference sequence). In nucleotides, the CDR3 is TGTTCCAGCAGCCAAACCGACGCGGGGGCAGATACGCAGTATTTT. Translation gives CSSSQTDAGADTQYF.

This rearrangement joins TRBV12-5 to TRBJ2-1; the D gene is possibly TRBD1 (6 bases). Per germline, CDR1 LGHNT and CDR2 FRNRAP. With 2 bases removed from V and 9 bases from J, the gap between germline ends came to 11 bases. This CDR3 is 13 amino acids long. This CDR3 reads CASGLTPGVEQFF. CDR3 nucleotides: TGTGCTAGTGGTTTGACCCCAGGGGTTGAGCAGTTCTTC.

The rearrangement links TRBV3-1 (or the pseudogene TRBV3-2) to TRBJ2-5; D is possibly TRBD1 or TRBD2 (5 bases each). V was shortened by 1 base and J by 5 bases, with 8 bases between the two germline ends. The CDR3 runs to 13 residues. The germline V gene has CDR1 LGHDT and CDR2 YNNKEL (reference sequence). CDR3 bases: TGTGCCAGCAGCCAAGTAGAGGGGGAGACCCAGTACTTC. This encodes CASSQVEGETQYF.

J is TRBJ1-3 and V is TRBV7-9, with TRBD1 as a possible D gene (5 bases). Per the germline V gene, CDR1 is SEHNR and CDR2 is FQNEAQ (reference sequence). The CDR3 has 15 residues. The germline V and J ends were trimmed by 5 bases and 6 bases, with 17 bases remaining between them. The CDR3 DNA follows: TGTGCCAGCAGCCCCGATGGGGCCAAAGAAAACACCATATATTTT. Translated: CASSPDGAKENTIYF.

Of note for this clone: The DNA is omitted, as the CDR3 cannot be located on it reliably, and the CDR3 follows TCRdb's listing. The J gene is TRBJ2-3, the V gene TRBV21-1; TRBD1 is the table's D call, not checked against the DNA. TRBV21-1 is assigned pseudogene status. The CDR3 spans 16 residues, counting both ends. The CDR3 sequence: CASSPGVGQGAGWQYF.

Details on this clone: A much larger clonotype is one base distant, so this may be a read error. The same CDR3 can be traced to other DNA sequences in this sample. The V and J genes are TRBV12-3 or TRBV12-4 and TRBJ2-7; weak D call: TRBD2 (6 bases). V was shortened by 8 bases and J by 7 bases, with 15 bases between the two germline ends. There are 12 residues in the CDR3. CDR3 region: CASARGNYEQYF. The CDR3 DNA follows: TGTGCCAGCGCCCGGGGGAATTATGAGCAGTACTTC.

In nucleotides, the CDR3 is TGTGCCTGGACCCGGGGTCGGTTCAGCTATGGCTACACCTTC. Translating it yields CAWTRGRFSYGYTF. This chain joins TRBV30 and TRBJ1-2; D ambiguous. Trimming removed 4 bases from V and 4 bases from J, with 16 bases in between. CDR1 is GTSNPN and CDR2 is SVGIG in the germline V gene (reference sequence). The CDR3 is made up of 14 amino acids.